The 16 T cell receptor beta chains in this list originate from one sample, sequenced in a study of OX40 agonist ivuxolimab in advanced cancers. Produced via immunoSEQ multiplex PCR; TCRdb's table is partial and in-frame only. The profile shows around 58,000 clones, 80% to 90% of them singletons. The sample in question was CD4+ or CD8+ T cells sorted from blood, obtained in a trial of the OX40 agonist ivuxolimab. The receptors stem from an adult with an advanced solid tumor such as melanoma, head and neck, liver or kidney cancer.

The CDR3 nucleotides are TGTGCCAGCAGTTTAATGTTAAGCGGTCATAGGGGTGAGCAGTACTTC. Protein sequence: CASSLMLSGHRGEQYF. The chain uses TRBV28 and TRBJ2-7; D may be TRBD1 or TRBD2 (5 bases each). The CDR3 has 16 amino acids. Germline values: CDR1 MDHEN, CDR2 SYDVKM. Deletions cut 2 bases from V and 7 bases from J, with 21 bases between. The full variable domain, its missing parts supplied by reference TRBV28 and TRBJ2-7, is DVKVTQSSRYLVKRTGEKVFLECVQDMDHENMFWYRQDPGLGLRLIYFSYDVKMKEKGDIPEGYSVSREKKERFSLILESASTNQTSMYLCASSLMLSGHRGEQYFGPGTRLTVT.

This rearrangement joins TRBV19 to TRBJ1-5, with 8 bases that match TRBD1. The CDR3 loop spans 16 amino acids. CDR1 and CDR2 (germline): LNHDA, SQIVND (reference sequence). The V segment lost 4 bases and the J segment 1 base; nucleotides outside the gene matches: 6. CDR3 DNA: TGTGCCAGTAGTAGTCGGACAGGGTCAAGCAATCAGCCCCAGCATTTT. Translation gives CASSSRTGSSNQPQHF.

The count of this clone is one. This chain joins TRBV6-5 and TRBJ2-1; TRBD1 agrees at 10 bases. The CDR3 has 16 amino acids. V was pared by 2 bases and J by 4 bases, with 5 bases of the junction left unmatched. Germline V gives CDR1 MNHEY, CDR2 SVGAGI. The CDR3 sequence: CASSYSGQGVYNEQFF. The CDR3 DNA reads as TGTGCCAGCAGTTACAGCGGACAGGGGGTTTACAATGAGCAGTTCTTC.

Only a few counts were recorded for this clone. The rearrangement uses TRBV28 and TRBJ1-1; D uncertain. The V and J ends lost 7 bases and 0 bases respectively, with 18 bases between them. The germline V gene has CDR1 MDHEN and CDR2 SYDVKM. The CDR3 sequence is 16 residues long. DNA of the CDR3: TGTGCCAGCATTAACCGAGGTAGGAGCATGAACACTGAAGCTTTCTTT. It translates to CASINRGRSMNTEAFF.

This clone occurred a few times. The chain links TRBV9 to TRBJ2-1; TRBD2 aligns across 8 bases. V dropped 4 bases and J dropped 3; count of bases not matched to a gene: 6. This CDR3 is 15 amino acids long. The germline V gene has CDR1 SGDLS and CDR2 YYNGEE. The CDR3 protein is CASSISGTNYNEQFF. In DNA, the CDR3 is TGTGCCAGCAGCATTAGCGGGACGAACTACAATGAGCAGTTCTTC.

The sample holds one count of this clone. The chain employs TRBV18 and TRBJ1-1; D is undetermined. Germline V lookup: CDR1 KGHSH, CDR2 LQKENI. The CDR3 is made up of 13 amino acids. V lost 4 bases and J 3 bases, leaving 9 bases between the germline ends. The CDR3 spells CASSRLKDTEAFF. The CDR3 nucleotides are TGTGCCAGCTCACGCCTGAAGGACACTGAAGCTTTCTTT.

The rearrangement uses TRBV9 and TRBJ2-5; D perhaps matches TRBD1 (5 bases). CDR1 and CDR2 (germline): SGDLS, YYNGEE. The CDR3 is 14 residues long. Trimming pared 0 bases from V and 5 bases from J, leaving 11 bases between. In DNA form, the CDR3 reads TGTGCCAGCAGCGTAGGGTGGGGCGCGGAGACCCAGTACTTC. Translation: CASSVGWGAETQYF.

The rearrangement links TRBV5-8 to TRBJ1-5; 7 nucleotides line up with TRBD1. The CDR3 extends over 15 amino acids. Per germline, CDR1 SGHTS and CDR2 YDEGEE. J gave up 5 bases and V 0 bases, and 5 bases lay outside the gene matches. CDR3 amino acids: CASSLGQGVDQPQHF. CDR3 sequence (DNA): TGTGCCAGCAGCTTGGGGCAGGGGGTTGATCAGCCCCAGCATTTT. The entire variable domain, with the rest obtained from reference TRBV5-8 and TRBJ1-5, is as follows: EAGVTQSPTHLIKTRGQQATLRCSPISGHTSVYWYQQALGLGLQFLLWYDEGEERNRGNFPPRFSGRQFPNYSSELNVNALELEDSALYLCASSLGQGVDQPQHFGDGTRLSIL.

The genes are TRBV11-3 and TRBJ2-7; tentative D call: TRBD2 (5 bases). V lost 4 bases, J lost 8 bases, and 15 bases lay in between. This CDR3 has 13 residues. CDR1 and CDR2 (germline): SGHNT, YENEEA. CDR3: CASSSDGLTKQYF. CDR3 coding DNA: TGTGCCAGCAGCTCGGACGGACTTACGAAGCAGTACTTC.

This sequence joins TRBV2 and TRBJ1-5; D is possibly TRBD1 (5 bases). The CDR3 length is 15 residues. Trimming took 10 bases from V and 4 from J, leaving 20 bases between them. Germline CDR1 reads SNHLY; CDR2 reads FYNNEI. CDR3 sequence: CAIGRPDITNQPQHF. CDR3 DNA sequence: TGTGCCATAGGAAGACCGGACATCACGAATCAGCCCCAGCATTTT.

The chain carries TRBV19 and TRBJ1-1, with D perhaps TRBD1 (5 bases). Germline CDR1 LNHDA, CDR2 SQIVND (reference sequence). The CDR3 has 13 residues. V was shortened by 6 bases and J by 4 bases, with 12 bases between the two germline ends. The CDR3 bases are TGTGCCAGTAGGACCGTCGGGGCCACTGAAGCTTTCTTT. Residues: CASRTVGATEAFF.

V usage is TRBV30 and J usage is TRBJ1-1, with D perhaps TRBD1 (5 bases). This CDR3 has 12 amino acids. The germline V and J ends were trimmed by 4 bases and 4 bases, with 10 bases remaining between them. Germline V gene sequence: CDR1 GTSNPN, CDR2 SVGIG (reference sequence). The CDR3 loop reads CAWNAGRTEAFF. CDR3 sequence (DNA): TGTGCCTGGAATGCAGGGCGCACTGAAGCTTTCTTT.

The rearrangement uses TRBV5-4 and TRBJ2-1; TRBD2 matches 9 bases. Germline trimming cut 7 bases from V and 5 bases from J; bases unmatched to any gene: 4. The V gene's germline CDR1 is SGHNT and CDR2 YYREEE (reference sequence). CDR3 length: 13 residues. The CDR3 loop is CASGLAGNNEQFF. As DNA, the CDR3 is TGTGCCAGCGGTCTAGCGGGAAACAATGAGCAGTTCTTC.

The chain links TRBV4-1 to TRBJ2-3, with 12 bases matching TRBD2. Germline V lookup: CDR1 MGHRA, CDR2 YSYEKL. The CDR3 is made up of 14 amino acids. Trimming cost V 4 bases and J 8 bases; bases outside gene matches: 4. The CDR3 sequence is CASSRLAGVSTQYF. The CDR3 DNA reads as TGCGCCAGCAGCCGACTAGCGGGAGTATCTACGCAGTATTTT.

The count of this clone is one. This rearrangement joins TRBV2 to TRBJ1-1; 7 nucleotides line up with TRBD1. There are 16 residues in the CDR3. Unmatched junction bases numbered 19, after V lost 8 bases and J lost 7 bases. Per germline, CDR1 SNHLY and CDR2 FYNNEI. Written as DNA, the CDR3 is TGTGCCAGCCGTAGAGTGTCGACAGGGTCCCGAAGTGAAGCTTTCTTT. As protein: CASRRVSTGSRSEAFF.

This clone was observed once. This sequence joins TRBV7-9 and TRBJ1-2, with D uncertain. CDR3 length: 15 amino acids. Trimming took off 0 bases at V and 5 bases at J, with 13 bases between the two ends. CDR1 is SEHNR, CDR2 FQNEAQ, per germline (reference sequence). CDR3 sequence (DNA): TGTGCCAGCAGCTTAGCCCAAACAGATACTTATGGCTACACCTTC. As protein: CASSLAQTDTYGYTF.